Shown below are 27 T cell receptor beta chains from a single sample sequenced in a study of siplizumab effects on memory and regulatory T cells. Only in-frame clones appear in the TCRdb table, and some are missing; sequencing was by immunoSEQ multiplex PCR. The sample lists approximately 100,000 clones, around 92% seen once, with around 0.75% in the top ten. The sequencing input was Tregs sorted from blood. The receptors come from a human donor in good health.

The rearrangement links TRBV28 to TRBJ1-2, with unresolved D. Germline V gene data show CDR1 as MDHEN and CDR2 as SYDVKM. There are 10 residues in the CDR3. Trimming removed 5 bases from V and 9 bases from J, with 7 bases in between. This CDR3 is CASSRTSYTF. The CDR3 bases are TGTGCCAGCAGTAGGACGAGCTACACCTTC.

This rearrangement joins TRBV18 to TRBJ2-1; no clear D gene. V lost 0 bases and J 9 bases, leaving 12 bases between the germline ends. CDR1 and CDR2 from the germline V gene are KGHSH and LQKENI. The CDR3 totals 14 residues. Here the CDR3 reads CASSPPADRSEQFF. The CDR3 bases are TGTGCCAGCTCACCACCCGCGGATAGAAGTGAGCAGTTCTTC.

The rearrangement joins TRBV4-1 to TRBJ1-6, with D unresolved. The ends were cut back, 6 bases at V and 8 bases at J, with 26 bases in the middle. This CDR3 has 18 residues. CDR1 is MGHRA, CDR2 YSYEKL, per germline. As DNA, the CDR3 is TGCGCCAGCAGGCCAAGGGTATTCGCGCTCGGCCAAGATTCACCCCTCCACTTT. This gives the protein CASRPRVFALGQDSPLHF.

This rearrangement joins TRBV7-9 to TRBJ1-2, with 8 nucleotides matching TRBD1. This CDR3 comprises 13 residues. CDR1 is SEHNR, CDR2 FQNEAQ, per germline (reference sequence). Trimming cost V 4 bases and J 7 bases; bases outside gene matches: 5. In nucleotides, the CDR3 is TGTGCCAGCAGCTCGGACAGGGTACTTGGCTACACCTTC. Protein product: CASSSDRVLGYTF.

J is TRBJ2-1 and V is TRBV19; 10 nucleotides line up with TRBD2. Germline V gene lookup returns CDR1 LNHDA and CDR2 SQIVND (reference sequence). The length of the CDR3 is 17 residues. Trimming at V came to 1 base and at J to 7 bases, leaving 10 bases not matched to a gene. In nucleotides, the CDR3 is TGTGCCAGTAGTATAGCTCTGTGGCTAGCGGGAGAGAATGAGCAGTTCTTC. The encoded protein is CASSIALWLAGENEQFF. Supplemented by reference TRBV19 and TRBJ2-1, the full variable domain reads DGGITQSPKYLFRKEGQNVTLSCEQNLNHDAMYWYRQDPGQGLRLIYYSQIVNDFQKGDIAEGYSVSREKKESFPLTVTSAQKNPTAFYLCASSIALWLAGENEQFFGPGTRLTVL.

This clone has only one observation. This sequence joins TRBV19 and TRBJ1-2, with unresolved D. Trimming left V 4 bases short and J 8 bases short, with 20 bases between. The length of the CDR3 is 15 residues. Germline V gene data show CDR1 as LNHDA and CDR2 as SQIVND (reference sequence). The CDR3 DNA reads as TGTGCCAGTAGTACCCCGGGCCCCTTGGGTCGGGGCTACACCTTC. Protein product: CASSTPGPLGRGYTF. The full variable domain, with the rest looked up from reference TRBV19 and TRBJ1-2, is DGGITQSPKYLFRKEGQNVTLSCEQNLNHDAMYWYRQDPGQGLRLIYYSQIVNDFQKGDIAEGYSVSREKKESFPLTVTSAQKNPTAFYLCASSTPGPLGRGYTFGSGTRLTVV.

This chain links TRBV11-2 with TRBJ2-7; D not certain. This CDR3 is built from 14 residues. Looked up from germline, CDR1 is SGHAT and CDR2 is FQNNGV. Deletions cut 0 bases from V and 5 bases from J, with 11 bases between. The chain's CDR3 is CASSLDRYVNEQYF. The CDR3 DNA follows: TGTGCCAGCAGCTTAGATCGCTATGTTAACGAGCAGTACTTC.

The CDR3: CASSPDPVSSEQFF. DNA for the CDR3: TGCGCCAGCAGCCCGGACCCGGTTTCGTCTGAGCAGTTCTTC. The rearrangement uses TRBV5-1 and TRBJ2-1; D remains ambiguous. The V end lost 4 bases, the J end lost 9 bases, and 17 bases lay between the germline ends. CDR1 SGHRS and CDR2 YFSETQ come from the germline V gene. The CDR3 totals 14 residues.

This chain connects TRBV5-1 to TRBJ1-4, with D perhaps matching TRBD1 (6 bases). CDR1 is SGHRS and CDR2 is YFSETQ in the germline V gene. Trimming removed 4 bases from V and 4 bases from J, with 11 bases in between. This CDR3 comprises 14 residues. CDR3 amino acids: CASSQDSRNEKLFF. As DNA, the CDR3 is TGCGCCAGCAGCCAGGACAGCCGTAATGAAAAACTGTTTTTT. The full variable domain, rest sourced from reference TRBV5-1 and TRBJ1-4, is KAGVTQTPRYLIKTRGQQVTLSCSPISGHRSVSWYQQTPGQGLQFLFEYFSETQRNKGNFPGRFSGRQFSNSRSEMNVSTLELGDSALYLCASSQDSRNEKLFFGSGTQLSVL.

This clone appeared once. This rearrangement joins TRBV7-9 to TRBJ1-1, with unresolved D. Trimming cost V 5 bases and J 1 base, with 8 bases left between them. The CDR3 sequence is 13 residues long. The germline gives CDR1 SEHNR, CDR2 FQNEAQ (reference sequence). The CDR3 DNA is TGTGCCAGCAGCGTTAGCCAGAACACTGAAGCTTTCTTT. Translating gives CASSVSQNTEAFF.

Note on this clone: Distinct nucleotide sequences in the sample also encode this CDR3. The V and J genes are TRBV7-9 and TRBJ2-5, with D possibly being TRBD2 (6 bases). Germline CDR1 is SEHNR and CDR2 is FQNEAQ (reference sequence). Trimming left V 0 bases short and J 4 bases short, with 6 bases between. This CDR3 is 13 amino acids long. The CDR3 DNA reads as TGTGCCAGCAGCTTAGCGGGGGGAGAGACCCAGTACTTC. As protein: CASSLAGGETQYF.

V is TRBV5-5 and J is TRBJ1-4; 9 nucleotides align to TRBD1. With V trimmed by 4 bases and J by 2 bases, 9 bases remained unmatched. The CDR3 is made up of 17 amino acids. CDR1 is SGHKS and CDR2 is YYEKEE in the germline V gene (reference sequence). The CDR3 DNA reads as TGTGCCAGCAGCCCTACTCTACAGGGGGCTACTAATGAAAAACTGTTTTTT. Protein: CASSPTLQGATNEKLFF.

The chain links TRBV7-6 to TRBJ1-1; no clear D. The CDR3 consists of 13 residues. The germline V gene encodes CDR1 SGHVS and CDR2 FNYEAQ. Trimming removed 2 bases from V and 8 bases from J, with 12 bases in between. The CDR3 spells CASSLYAPQEAFF. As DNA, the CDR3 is TGTGCCAGCAGCTTATATGCCCCGCAGGAAGCTTTCTTT.

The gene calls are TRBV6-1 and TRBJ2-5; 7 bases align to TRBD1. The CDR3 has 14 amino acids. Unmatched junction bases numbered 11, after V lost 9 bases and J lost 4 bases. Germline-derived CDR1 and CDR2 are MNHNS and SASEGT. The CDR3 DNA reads TGTGCCAGGACAGGGCACACTAGGGCAGAGACCCAGTACTTC. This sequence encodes CARTGHTRAETQYF.

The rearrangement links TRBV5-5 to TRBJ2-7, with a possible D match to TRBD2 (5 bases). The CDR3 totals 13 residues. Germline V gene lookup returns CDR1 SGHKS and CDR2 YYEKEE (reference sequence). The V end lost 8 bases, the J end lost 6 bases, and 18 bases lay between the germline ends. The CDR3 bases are TGTGCCAGAAGTGGTGGGGAGACTGTCGAGCAGTACTTC. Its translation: CARSGGETVEQYF.

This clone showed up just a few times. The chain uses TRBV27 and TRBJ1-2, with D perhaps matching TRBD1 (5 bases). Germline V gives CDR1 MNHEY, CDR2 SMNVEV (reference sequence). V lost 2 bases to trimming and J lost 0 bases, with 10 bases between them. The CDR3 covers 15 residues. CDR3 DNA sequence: TGTGCCAGCAGTTTAAAGGGGAGGGCTAACTATGGCTACACCTTC. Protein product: CASSLKGRANYGYTF.

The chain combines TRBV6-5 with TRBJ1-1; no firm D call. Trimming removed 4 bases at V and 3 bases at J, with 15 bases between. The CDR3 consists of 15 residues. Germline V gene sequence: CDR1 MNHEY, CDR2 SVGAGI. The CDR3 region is CASSFSGLVDTEAFF. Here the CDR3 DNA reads TGTGCCAGCAGTTTTTCGGGCCTGGTTGACACTGAAGCTTTCTTT.

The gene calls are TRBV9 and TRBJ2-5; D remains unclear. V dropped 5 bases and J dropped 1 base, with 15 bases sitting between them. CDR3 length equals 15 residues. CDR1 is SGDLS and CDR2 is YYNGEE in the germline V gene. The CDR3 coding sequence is TGTGCCAGCAGTAAAATTGGCCTACCCCAAGAGACCCAGTACTTC. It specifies CASSKIGLPQETQYF. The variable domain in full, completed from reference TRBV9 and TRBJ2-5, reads DSGVTQTPKHLITATGQRVTLRCSPRSGDLSVYWYQQSLDQGLQFLIQYYNGEERAKGNILERFSAQQFPDLHSELNLSSLELGDSALYFCASSKIGLPQETQYFGPGTRLLVL.

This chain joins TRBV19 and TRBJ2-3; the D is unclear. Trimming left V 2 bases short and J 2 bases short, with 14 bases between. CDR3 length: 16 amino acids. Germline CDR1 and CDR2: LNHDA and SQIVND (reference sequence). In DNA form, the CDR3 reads TGTGCCAGTAGTATAAGAGAGACTGACCCCACAGATACGCAGTATTTT. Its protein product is CASSIRETDPTDTQYF.

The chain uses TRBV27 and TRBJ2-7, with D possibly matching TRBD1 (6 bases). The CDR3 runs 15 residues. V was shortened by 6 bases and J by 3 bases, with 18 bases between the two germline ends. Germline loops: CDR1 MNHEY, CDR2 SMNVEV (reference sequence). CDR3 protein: CASRTPITGNYEQYF. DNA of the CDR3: TGTGCCAGCAGAACACCTATTACAGGGAACTACGAGCAGTACTTC.

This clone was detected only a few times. The chain's CDR3 is CSASPQIEAFF. The CDR3 DNA sequence: TGCAGTGCTTCTCCCCAAATTGAAGCTTTCTTT. This chain links TRBV20-1 with TRBJ1-1; D call uncertain. The CDR3 runs 11 residues. Germline V gene lookup returns CDR1 DFQATT and CDR2 SNEGSKA (reference sequence). Between the trimmed V and J ends, which lost 5 bases and 7 bases, there was a span of 11 bases.

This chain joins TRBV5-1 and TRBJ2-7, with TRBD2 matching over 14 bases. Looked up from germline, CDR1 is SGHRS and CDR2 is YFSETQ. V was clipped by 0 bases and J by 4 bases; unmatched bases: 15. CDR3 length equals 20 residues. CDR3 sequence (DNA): TGCGCCAGCAGCTTGGCCAGGGGACTAGCGGGAGTAGGGGGACTTTACGAGCAGTACTTC. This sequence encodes CASSLARGLAGVGGLYEQYF.

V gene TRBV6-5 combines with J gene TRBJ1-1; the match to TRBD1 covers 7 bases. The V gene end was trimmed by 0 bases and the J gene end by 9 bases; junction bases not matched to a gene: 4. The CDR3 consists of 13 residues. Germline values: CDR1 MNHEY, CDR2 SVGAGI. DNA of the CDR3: TGTGCCAGCAGTTACTCGAAAGGGGGCCAAGCTTTCTTT. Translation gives CASSYSKGGQAFF.

The DNA of the CDR3 is TGTGCCAGCAGCTTGGTATGGAGCGGGAGCCCCCCCGGGGAGCTGTTTTTT. This gives the protein CASSLVWSGSPPGELFF. The chain is built from TRBV5-4 and TRBJ2-2, with TRBD2 matching over 8 bases. Germline CDR1 is SGHNT and CDR2 is YYREEE (reference sequence). Trimming took 0 bases from V and 6 from J; bases not matched to a gene: 10. There are 17 residues in the CDR3. The full variable domain, its missing parts supplied by reference TRBV5-4 and TRBJ2-2, is ETGVTQSPTHLIKTRGQQVTLRCSSQSGHNTVSWYQQALGQGPQFIFQYYREEENGRGNFPPRFSGLQFPNYSSELNVNALELDDSALYLCASSLVWSGSPPGELFFGEGSRLTVL.

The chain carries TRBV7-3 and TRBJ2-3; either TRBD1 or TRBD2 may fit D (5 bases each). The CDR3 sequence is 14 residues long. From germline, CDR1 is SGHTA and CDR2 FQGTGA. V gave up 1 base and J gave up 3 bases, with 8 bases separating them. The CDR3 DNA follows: TGTGCCAGCAGCTTAAACGGGGCTACAGATACGCAGTATTTT. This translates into CASSLNGATDTQYF. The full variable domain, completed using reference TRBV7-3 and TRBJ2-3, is GAGVSQTPSNKVTEKGKYVELRCDPISGHTALYWYRQSLGQGPEFLIYFQGTGAADDSGLPNDRFFAVRPEGSVSTLKIQRTERGDSAVYLCASSLNGATDTQYFGPGTRLTVL.

The CDR3 is CASSLGPNQETQYF. The CDR3 nucleotides read TGTGCCAGCAGCTTGGGACCGAACCAAGAGACCCAGTACTTC. The V call is TRBV5-4, the J call TRBJ2-5, with D unclear. The CDR3 contains 14 residues. Trimming shortened V by 0 bases and J by 0 bases, and 6 bases separated the two germline ends. Germline lookup yields CDR1 SGHNT and CDR2 YYREEE (reference sequence).

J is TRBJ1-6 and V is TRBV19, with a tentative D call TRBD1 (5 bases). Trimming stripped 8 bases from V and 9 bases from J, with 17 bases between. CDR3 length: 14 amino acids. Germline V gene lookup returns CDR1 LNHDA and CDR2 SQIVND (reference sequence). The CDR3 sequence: CASSEGRAGSPLHF. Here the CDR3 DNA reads TGTGCCAGTTCCGAGGGCAGGGCGGGTTCACCCCTCCACTTT.